The clone carrying this TCR beta chain was seen once. V was clipped by 2 bases and J by 4 bases, with 17 bases between them. The CDR3 extends over 16 amino acids. Germline CDR1 and CDR2: MNHNY and SVGAGI (reference sequence). This sample is drawn from a study of blood T cell repertoires in COVID-19. Repertoires were generated with immunoSEQ multiplex PCR, while TCRdb's copy carries only in-frame clones and drops some. Of 55,000 to 75,000 clones listed, around 80% are singletons. The source of this sequence is a human donor in a cohort sampled during active COVID-19. The genes are TRBV6-6 and TRBJ1-2; no reliable D call. Source material: peripheral blood. The CDR3 DNA reads TGTGCCAGCAGTTACAATCCCCCCTGGCGGGGCTATGGCTACACCTTC. Translation: CASSYNPPWRGYGYTF.